The rows below give T cell receptor beta chains drawn from one sample of a study of CD8+ T cells in alopecia areata. Libraries were prepared by immunoSEQ multiplex PCR; TCRdb keeps only in-frame clonotypes and omits some of them. This repertoire shows fewer than 200,000 clones, 50% to 65% found once; its top ten account for approximately 15%. The sequenced sample was CD4+ T cells sorted from blood, obtained at week 24, from a patient treated with tofacitinib. The receptors come from a human donor with alopecia areata. Both conserved end residues are part of each CDR3. The D gene is left open where the match is weak. Expanded clones are given a class, and other clones once, few, many or no size at all.

>TRBD1|TRBV4-1|-|TRBJ1-4
CASSYPQGSYEKLFF
TGCGCCAGCAGCTACCCACAGGGGAGCTACGAAAAACTGTTTTTT
>TRBD1|TRBV4-2|-|TRBJ1-5
CASSLDRTNNQPQHF
TGTGCCAGCAGCCTGGACAGGACCAACAATCAGCCCCAGCATTTT
>TRBD1|TRBV30|-|TRBJ1-5
CAWSVQGRQPQHF
TGTGCCTGGAGTGTACAGGGGCGGCAGCCCCAGCATTTT
>-|TRBV28|few|TRBJ1-2
CASSSPGTSGGYTF
TGTGCCAGCAGTTCCCCTGGGACCAGCGGTGGCTACACCTTC
>-|TRBV29-1|-|TRBJ2-2
CSVEEGSNTGELFF
TGCAGCGTTGAAGAAGGATCGAACACCGGGGAGCTGTTTTTT
>-|TRBV19|-|TRBJ1-2
CASTGVISGNYGYTF
TGTGCCAGTACCGGGGTTATCTCCGGAAACTATGGCTACACCTTC
>-|TRBV6-5|-|TRBJ2-5
CASSYSESGETQYF
TGTGCCAGCAGTTACTCGGAGAGTGGGGAGACCCAGTACTTC
>TRBD1|TRBV5-1|-|TRBJ1-6
CASSLGQDSPLHF
TGCGCCAGCAGCCTCGGACAGGACTCACCCCTCCACTTT
>-|TRBV5-1|few|TRBJ2-2
CASTVGVTGELFF
TGCGCCAGCACCGTGGGAGTCACCGGGGAGCTGTTTTTT
>-|TRBV18|few|TRBJ2-7
CASSPVTEAYEQYF
TGTGCCAGCTCACCGGTGACAGAGGCCTACGAGCAGTACTTC
>-|TRBV5-1|-|TRBJ2-3
CASSPRGLGTDTQYF
TGCGCCAGCAGCCCCAGGGGCCTTGGCACGGATACGCAGTATTTT
>-|TRBV30|-|TRBJ2-2
CAWSVTQGTGELFF
TGTGCCTGGAGTGTAACGCAGGGGACCGGGGAGCTGTTTTTT
>-|TRBV6-6|once|TRBJ1-2
CASSLEGLGGYTF
TGTGCCAGCAGTTTAGAGGGACTGGGTGGCTACACCTTC
>-|TRBV29-1|once|TRBJ1-3
CSVERTDRRDTIYF
TGCAGCGTTGAAAGAACCGACCGAAGGGACACCATATATTTT
>-|TRBV2|-|TRBJ2-5
CASRTIETQYF
TGTGCCAGCAGGACAATAGAGACCCAGTACTTC
>-|TRBV5-1|few|TRBJ1-5
CASSPGLGGNQPQHF
TGCGCCAGCAGCCCAGGCCTAGGCGGCAATCAGCCCCAGCATTTT
>-|TRBV7-9|-|TRBJ1-4
CASTDWGDGEKLFF
TGTGCCAGCACGGATTGGGGGGATGGTGAAAAACTGTTTTTT
>TRBD1|TRBV15|-|TRBJ1-5
CATSTGQTLNQPQHF
TGTGCCACCAGCACGGGACAGACCCTCAATCAGCCCCAGCATTTT
>TRBD1|TRBV30|-|TRBJ2-5
CAWSDRGYWETQYF
TGTGCCTGGAGTGACAGGGGTTATTGGGAGACCCAGTACTTC
>-|TRBV7-2|-|TRBJ2-2
CASSRKQNTGELFF
TGTGCCAGCAGCCGAAAGCAAAACACCGGGGAGCTGTTTTTT
>TRBD2|TRBV19|few|TRBJ2-2
CASTSGGIVNTGELFF
TGTGCCAGTACCTCGGGAGGGATAGTTAACACCGGGGAGCTGTTTTTT
>TRBD2|TRBV4-1|-|TRBJ2-1
CASSQDSGGYNEQFF
TGCGCCAGCAGCCAAGACAGCGGGGGGTACAATGAGCAGTTCTTC
>-|TRBV2|few|TRBJ2-1
CASDWSSYNEQFF
TGTGCCAGTGACTGGAGCTCCTACAATGAGCAGTTCTTC
>TRBD1|TRBV23-1|many|TRBJ2-2
CASSRTGLGELFF
TGCGCCAGCAGTAGGACAGGGCTCGGGGAGCTGTTTTTT
>TRBD2|TRBV30|-|TRBJ2-5
CAWSSGEETQYF
TGTGCCTGGAGTAGCGGGGAAGAGACCCAGTACTTC
>TRBD1|TRBV19|-|TRBJ2-7
CASSIPRGTGDEQYF
TGTGCCAGTAGTATCCCACGCGGGACAGGGGACGAGCAGTACTTC
>TRBD1|TRBV27|-|TRBJ2-2
CASRPGQSNTGELFF
TGTGCCAGCAGACCGGGACAGTCGAACACCGGGGAGCTGTTTTTT